The 27 T cell receptor beta chains below all came from one sample that was sequenced in a study of T cell repertoires in cytomegalovirus infection. TCRdb reprocessed the reads with MiXCR, giving one entry per CDR3 protein. This table holds around 530,000 distinct CDR3 sequences, approximately 15% found once. The sequencing sample was made of CD8+ T cells from PBMCs. These TCRs come from a human donor in good health (CMV status not recorded). Some clones in this sample may be carry-over from other donors' samples.

With respect to this clonotype: Given the absence of the conserved phenylalanine or tryptophan at the CDR3 end, a read error is likely. The DNA is omitted, as the CDR3 cannot be located on it reliably, and the CDR3 follows TCRdb's listing. This chain connects TRBV7-9 to TRBJ1-3; the table's D call of TRBD1 was not tested on the DNA. The CDR3 region is 11 residues in length, termini included. The V gene's germline CDR1 is SEHNR and CDR2 FQNEAQ (reference sequence). This chain's CDR3 is CASSVAGTGGY.

J is TRBJ2-7 and V is TRBV27; TRBD2 is a possible D gene (6 bases). The germline V and J ends were trimmed by 5 bases and 6 bases, with 20 bases remaining between them. CDR3 length equals 15 residues. In germline, CDR1 is MNHEY, CDR2 SMNVEV (reference sequence). The CDR3 DNA sequence: TGTGCCAGCAGTATTATGTTCGGGGAGGAGGTCGAGCAGTACTTC. Amino acid sequence: CASSIMFGEEVEQYF.

This clonotype came up many times. The chain joins TRBV7-6 to TRBJ2-1, with 9 bases fitting TRBD1. The J segment lost 5 bases and the V segment lost 4 bases, leaving 6 bases of the junction unmatched. The V gene's germline CDR1 is SGHVS and CDR2 FNYEAQ. The CDR3 has 15 amino acids. The CDR3 loop is CASSYNRGPHNEQFF. The CDR3 DNA reads TGTGCCAGCAGCTATAACAGGGGGCCACACAATGAGCAGTTCTTC.

On this clonotype: This may stem from a read error, because a much larger clone lies one nucleotide away. This chain uses TRBV20-1 with TRBJ2-7, with TRBD2 identical over 10 bases. The CDR3 is 18 amino acids. Germline CDR1 DFQATT, CDR2 SNEGSKA (reference sequence). The CDR3 protein is CSARGILEGLAYSYQQYF. DNA of the CDR3: TGCAGTGCTAGAGGCATCCTTGAGGGACTAGCGTATTCCTACCAGCAGTACTTC.

This clonotype was picked up many times. The rearrangement joins TRBV6-1 to TRBJ1-1; 10 positions match TRBD1. Germline CDR1 reads MNHNS; CDR2 reads SASEGT. CDR3 length equals 14 residues. Trimming at V came to 6 bases and at J to 7 bases, leaving 8 bases not matched to a gene. The CDR3 nucleotides read TGTGCCAGCAGACCTGGGGGACAGGGGATTGAAGCTTTCTTT. It specifies CASRPGGQGIEAFF.

The rearrangement uses TRBV6-5 and TRBJ1-1; no firm D call. The CDR3 is made up of 16 amino acids. The V gene's germline CDR1 is MNHEY and CDR2 SVGAGI. Trimming cost V 2 bases and J 0 bases, with 13 bases left between them. The CDR3 loop reads CASSYLSDGVNTEAFF. CDR3 in DNA: TGTGCCAGCAGTTACCTGTCGGACGGTGTGAACACTGAAGCTTTCTTT.

This clonotype was counted a few times. The chain recombines TRBV13 with TRBJ1-1; possible D gene TRBD1, 5 bases. This CDR3 region has 12 residues. V lost 9 bases and J 4 bases, leaving 12 bases between the germline ends. Germline values: CDR1 PRHDT, CDR2 FYEKMQ (reference sequence). The CDR3 here is CASVEGTTEAFF. CDR3 bases: TGTGCCAGTGTGGAAGGGACCACTGAAGCTTTCTTT.

This clonotype was detected a few times. Since a much larger clone is just one base distant, this may be a read error. The CDR3 protein is CASSDRPQDQYF. The DNA of the CDR3 is TGCGCCAGCAGTGACAGACCCCAAGATCAGTACTTC. The chain is built from TRBV10-2 and TRBJ2-7; D call uncertain. Germline loops: CDR1 WSHSY, CDR2 SAAADI. Between the trimmed V and J ends, which lost 3 bases and 10 bases, there was a span of 13 bases. This CDR3 region has 12 residues.

This clonotype occurred a few times. This chain joins TRBV6-2 or TRBV6-3 and TRBJ2-6, with 9 bases aligning to TRBD1. CDR1 and CDR2 from the germline V gene are MNHEY and SVGEGT. Trimming at V came to 2 bases and at J to 4 bases, leaving 12 bases not matched to a gene. CDR3 size: 19 residues. In nucleotides, the CDR3 is TGTGCCAGCAGTTACGCGCGGGACAGGGTTATTTCCGGGGCCAACGTCCTGACTTTC. Its protein product is CASSYARDRVISGANVLTF.

In this sample, this clonotype turned up many times. This rearrangement joins TRBV4-2 to TRBJ2-3; TRBD1 is a possible D gene (6 bases). Germline CDR1 and CDR2: LGHNA and YNFKEQ. Deletions cut 4 bases from V and 2 bases from J, with 13 bases between. The CDR3 is 15 amino acids. The CDR3 loop reads CASSPRDTLTDTQYF. The CDR3 DNA follows: TGTGCCAGCAGCCCCCGGGACACACTCACAGATACGCAGTATTTT.

This clonotype was recorded at least ten times. The V and J genes are TRBV19 and TRBJ2-7, with 9 positions matching TRBD1. CDR1 and CDR2 from the germline V gene are LNHDA and SQIVND (reference sequence). CDR3 length equals 13 residues. J gave up 10 bases and V 3 bases, and 7 bases lay outside the gene matches. The CDR3 loop is CASSIRTGVIQYF. The CDR3 DNA reads TGTGCCAGTAGTATTCGGACAGGGGTCATCCAGTACTTC.

This clonotype was found a few times. The gene calls are TRBV27 and TRBJ2-2, with 9 positions matching TRBD2. The germline gives CDR1 MNHEY, CDR2 SMNVEV (reference sequence). This CDR3 spans 13 amino acids. The J segment lost 5 bases and the V segment lost 9 bases, leaving 4 bases of the junction unmatched. CDR3 region: CASCGGGTGELFF. The CDR3 DNA is TGTGCCAGTTGCGGGGGGGGGACCGGGGAGCTGTTTTTT.

V gene TRBV12-5 combines with J gene TRBJ1-2; no reliable D call. V gave up 2 bases and J gave up 8 bases, with 6 bases separating them. The CDR3 totals 11 residues. Germline CDR1 and CDR2: LGHNT and FRNRAP. The CDR3 DNA follows: TGTGCTAGTGGTTTGAATGGAGGCTACACCTTC. This encodes CASGLNGGYTF.

This clonotype was detected many times. The chain is built from TRBV7-8 and TRBJ2-5; 8 bases are shared with TRBD2. The V segment lost 5 bases and the J segment 3 bases; nucleotides outside the gene matches: 8. Germline V gives CDR1 SGHVS, CDR2 FQNEAQ. The CDR3 is made up of 15 amino acids. The CDR3 bases are TGTGCCAGCAGCCCAGAGCCGGGACTAGAAGAGACCCAGTACTTC. It specifies CASSPEPGLEETQYF.

V usage is TRBV9 and J usage is TRBJ2-6; D is possibly TRBD1 (6 bases). CDR1 SGDLS and CDR2 YYNGEE come from the germline V gene. The CDR3 length is 16 residues. V gave up 2 bases and J gave up 0 bases, with 9 bases separating them. This chain's CDR3 is CASSVNRVSGANVLTF. CDR3 in DNA: TGTGCCAGCAGCGTGAACAGGGTCTCTGGGGCCAACGTCCTGACTTTC.

This clonotype was picked up many times. The CDR3 nucleotides read TGTGCCATCAACGAGCGGGGGGGCCACCGCAATGAGCAGTTCTTC. Translation gives CAINERGGHRNEQFF. The V gene is TRBV10-3, the J gene TRBJ2-1; 10 nucleotides agree with TRBD2. This CDR3 has 15 residues. The V gene's germline CDR1 is ENHRY and CDR2 SYGVKD. Trimming removed 7 bases from V and 6 bases from J; junction bases left unmatched: 9.

The chain employs TRBV6-5 and TRBJ2-2; possibly TRBD1 for D (5 bases). The V end lost 2 bases, the J end lost 6 bases, and 13 bases lay between the germline ends. This CDR3 is built from 15 residues. The germline V gene encodes CDR1 MNHEY and CDR2 SVGAGI. CDR3 region: CASSYGSRGAGELFF. The CDR3 DNA sequence: TGTGCCAGCAGTTACGGTTCAAGGGGCGCCGGGGAGCTGTTTTTT.

This clonotype has only a few counts. This rearrangement joins TRBV24-1 to TRBJ2-1, with TRBD2 matching over 12 bases. Losses at the gene ends were 5 bases for V and 1 base for J; bases not matched to a gene: 8. The CDR3 is 18 amino acids. Germline V gene sequence: CDR1 KGHDR, CDR2 SFDVKD. The CDR3 DNA reads TGTGCCACCAGTGCCCGGACTAGCGGGGTATTTTCCTACAATGAGCAGTTCTTC. It translates to CATSARTSGVFSYNEQFF.

This clonotype was recorded many times. V and J are TRBV12-3 or TRBV12-4 and TRBJ1-2; D is perhaps TRBD1 (6 bases). V lost 7 bases and J lost 8, with 14 bases in between. CDR3 length: 12 residues. Written as DNA, the CDR3 is TGTGCCAGCACCCGAGGGGGGAAAGGCTACACCTTC. Protein: CASTRGGKGYTF.

This clonotype was counted ten times or more. This chain links TRBV7-2 with TRBJ2-2; D not resolved. From germline, CDR1 is SGHTA and CDR2 FQGNSA. There are 13 residues in the CDR3. Trimming took 5 bases from V and 11 from J, leaving 15 bases between them. The CDR3 sequence: CASSPPPFKELFF. For the CDR3, the DNA is TGTGCCAGCAGCCCCCCGCCGTTCAAAGAGCTGTTTTTT.

This clonotype came up many times. The chain combines TRBV28 with TRBJ1-1; no clear D gene. CDR1 is MDHEN, CDR2 SYDVKM, per germline. This CDR3 is built from 13 residues. Trimming shortened V by 7 bases and J by 1 base, and 10 bases separated the two germline ends. CDR3 loop: CASNLPGNTEAFF. In DNA form, the CDR3 reads TGTGCCAGCAACCTACCGGGGAACACTGAAGCTTTCTTT.

In this sample, this clonotype turned up many times. The chain couples TRBV7-3 to TRBJ2-3, with D maybe TRBD2 (5 bases). Germline CDR1 SGHTA, CDR2 FQGTGA. V was trimmed by 4 bases and J by 4 bases, leaving 18 bases between them. CDR3 length: 16 residues. The DNA of the CDR3 is TGTGCCAGCAGCTCTACCGACGTTAGCGTTGCAGATACGCAGTATTTT. Encoded protein: CASSSTDVSVADTQYF.

This clonotype was counted many times. J is TRBJ2-7 and V is TRBV7-6, with D possibly called TRBD1 or TRBD2 (5 bases each). There are 13 residues in the CDR3. The V gene lost 3 bases and the J gene lost 5 bases, with 11 bases spanning the gap. CDR1 is SGHVS, CDR2 FNYEAQ, per germline. The CDR3 loop reads CASSFGTKNEQYF. The CDR3 DNA reads as TGTGCCAGCAGCTTCGGGACCAAGAACGAGCAGTACTTC.

A few counts support this clonotype. The chain links TRBV12-3 or TRBV12-4 to TRBJ2-1; the match to TRBD1 covers 10 bases. With V trimmed by 4 bases and J by 8 bases, 8 bases remained unmatched. This CDR3 spans 15 amino acids. CDR3 in amino acids: CASSSPGQGMDEQFF. Written as DNA, the CDR3 is TGTGCCAGCAGTTCACCGGGACAGGGGATGGATGAGCAGTTCTTC.

This clonotype was counted at least ten times. The rearrangement joins TRBV27 to TRBJ2-5; no definite D call. In germline, CDR1 is MNHEY, CDR2 SMNVEV (reference sequence). V lost 3 bases and J 1 base, leaving 21 bases between the germline ends. The CDR3 has 18 amino acids. The CDR3 protein is CASSLGTTVPPTQETQYF. CDR3 DNA sequence: TGTGCCAGCAGTTTGGGAACTACCGTCCCGCCGACCCAAGAGACCCAGTACTTC.

Regarding this clonotype: At one end the junction does not follow the germline gene, possibly because of a read error. The CDR3 reads CACSLGEVTPTGLGSGYTF. The DNA for the CDR3 is TGTGCCTGCAGCTTAGGGGAAGTGACTCCGACAGGGTTGGGTAGTGGCTACACTTTC. The chain is built from TRBV7-2 and TRBJ1-2; TRBD1 aligns across 7 bases. Germline assignment: CDR1 SGHTA and CDR2 FQGNSA. CDR3 length: 19 residues.

V gene TRBV4-1 combines with J gene TRBJ2-6; TRBD2 might be the D (6 bases). CDR3 length: 19 residues. V was pared by 4 bases and J by 0 bases, with 19 bases between. Germline CDR1 is MGHRA and CDR2 is YSYEKL. The CDR3 is CASSLLGGADYSGANVLTF. The CDR3 DNA reads as TGCGCCAGCAGCCTCCTCGGCGGGGCGGACTACTCTGGGGCCAACGTCCTGACTTTC.